This record looks at one T cell receptor (beta chain) sequence and its context. Its antigen is not identified. These data are taken from a study of cytomegalovirus exposure and HLA in healthy donors. Study details: An analysis done earlier identified 120 million or so unique TCR beta sequences from approximately 180 million T cells.

PCR amplification relied on 60 Vbeta primers (plus 13 Jbeta primers). Assay used: immunoSEQ multiplex PCR; TCRdb lists only in-frame clones, some missing. This table has around 180,000 clones, about 82% appearing once. Study-level findings and limits: A later analysis showed TCR association rates differing by HLA locus, peaking at DRB1 and lowest at HLA-C.

There are 14 residues in the CDR3. Germline assignment: CDR1 MNHEY and CDR2 SMNVEV (reference sequence). The V and J ends lost 5 bases and 9 bases, in that order; junction bases with no gene match: 12. Sequenced material: PBMCs. The clonotype originates from a male donor in good health and CMV-seronegative. The chain links TRBV27 to TRBJ1-2; 7 bases are shared with TRBD1. The CDR3 region is CASSPFDRDPRYTF. The CDR3, as DNA: TGTGCCAGCAGTCCCTTTGACAGGGATCCGCGCTACACCTTC.